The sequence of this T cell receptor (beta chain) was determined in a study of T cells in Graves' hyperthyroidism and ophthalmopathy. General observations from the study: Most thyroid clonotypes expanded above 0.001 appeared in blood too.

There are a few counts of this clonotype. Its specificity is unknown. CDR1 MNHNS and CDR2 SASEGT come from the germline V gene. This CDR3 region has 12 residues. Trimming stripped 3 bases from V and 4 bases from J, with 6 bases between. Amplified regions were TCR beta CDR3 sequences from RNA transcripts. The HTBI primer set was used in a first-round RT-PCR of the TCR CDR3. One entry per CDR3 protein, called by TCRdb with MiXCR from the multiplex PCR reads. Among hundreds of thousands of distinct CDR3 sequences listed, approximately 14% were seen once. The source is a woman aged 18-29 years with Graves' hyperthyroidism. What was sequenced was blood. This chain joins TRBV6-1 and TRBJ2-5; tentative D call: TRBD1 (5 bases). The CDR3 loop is CASSDRVETQYF. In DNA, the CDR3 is TGTGCCAGCAGTGACAGGGTAGAGACCCAGTACTTC.